The next 7 T cell receptor beta chains were all read from a single sample in a study of blood T cell repertoires in COVID-19. Measured with immunoSEQ multiplex PCR; TCRdb has only the in-frame clones, and not every one. The sample yields about 73,000 clones, around 90% seen once. The sequenced material came from peripheral blood. These receptor sequences come from an elderly woman with active or convalescent COVID-19.

V is TRBV19 and J is TRBJ1-4; 7 positions agree with TRBD1. The germline V gene encodes CDR1 LNHDA and CDR2 SQIVND (reference sequence). The CDR3 is 13 amino acids. The junction had 8 bases not matched to a gene; V was cut back by 8 bases and J by 8 bases. DNA of the CDR3: TGTGCCAGTTGTGACAGGGTTGACGAAAAACTGTTTTTT. Its translation is CASCDRVDEKLFF.

The CDR3 nucleotides read TGTGCCAGCAGCAGACAGGGGAGCAATCAGCCCCAGCATTTT. Amino acid sequence: CASSRQGSNQPQHF. The chain carries TRBV2 and TRBJ1-5; TRBD1 agrees at 8 bases. Per germline, CDR1 SNHLY and CDR2 FYNNEI. This CDR3 contains 14 residues. After removal of 6 bases from V and 1 base from J, the junction contained 2 bases not matched to a gene.

V is TRBV9 and J is TRBJ2-2; D is perhaps TRBD2 (6 bases). CDR3 length equals 18 residues. Trimming left V 1 base short and J 6 bases short, with 22 bases between. CDR1 is SGDLS and CDR2 is YYNGEE in the germline V gene. The CDR3 nucleotides are TGTGCCAGCAGCGTAAGTTTCCGGGGGACCGAAACGGCCGGGGAGCTGTTTTTT. Translating it yields CASSVSFRGTETAGELFF.

This clone was counted between two and nine times. The genes are TRBV11-1 and TRBJ2-1, with D possibly TRBD1 on 5 matching bases. V was pared by 7 bases and J by 7 bases, with 14 bases between. The CDR3 length is 13 residues. CDR1 SGHAT and CDR2 FQDESV come from the germline V gene (reference sequence). CDR3 loop: CASTVLPGNEQFF. The CDR3 DNA reads as TGTGCCAGCACCGTCCTCCCAGGGAATGAGCAGTTCTTC. Full variable domain (missing parts from reference TRBV11-1 and TRBJ2-1): EAEVAQSPRYKITEKSQAVAFWCDPISGHATLYWYRQILGQGPELLVQFQDESVVDDSQLPKDRFSAERLKGVDSTLKIQPAELGDSAMYLCASTVLPGNEQFFGPGTRLTVL.

The chain carries TRBV28 and TRBJ1-3; D unclear. This CDR3 is built from 14 residues. Trimming cost V 6 bases and J 0 bases, with 9 bases left between them. Germline V gene lookup returns CDR1 MDHEN and CDR2 SYDVKM. The CDR3 coding sequence is TGTGCCAGCAGCCCCGGGAGCTCTGGAAACACCATATATTTT. This encodes CASSPGSSGNTIYF.

This chain uses TRBV2 with TRBJ1-3, with a tentative D call TRBD1 (6 bases). The germline V and J ends were trimmed by 2 bases and 0 bases, with 8 bases remaining between them. This CDR3 comprises 15 residues. CDR1 is SNHLY, CDR2 FYNNEI, per germline. CDR3 residues: CASSEQGFSGNTIYF. CDR3 nucleotides: TGTGCCAGCAGTGAACAGGGGTTCTCTGGAAACACCATATATTTT.

This clone came up once. This sequence joins TRBV9 and TRBJ2-7; 9 nucleotides line up with TRBD1. The CDR3 has 15 residues. Germline trimming cut 2 bases from V and 3 bases from J; bases unmatched to any gene: 6. The germline gives CDR1 SGDLS, CDR2 YYNGEE. This CDR3 reads CASSVTGTGHYEQYF. In nucleotides, the CDR3 is TGTGCCAGCAGCGTTACCGGGACAGGGCACTACGAGCAGTACTTC.